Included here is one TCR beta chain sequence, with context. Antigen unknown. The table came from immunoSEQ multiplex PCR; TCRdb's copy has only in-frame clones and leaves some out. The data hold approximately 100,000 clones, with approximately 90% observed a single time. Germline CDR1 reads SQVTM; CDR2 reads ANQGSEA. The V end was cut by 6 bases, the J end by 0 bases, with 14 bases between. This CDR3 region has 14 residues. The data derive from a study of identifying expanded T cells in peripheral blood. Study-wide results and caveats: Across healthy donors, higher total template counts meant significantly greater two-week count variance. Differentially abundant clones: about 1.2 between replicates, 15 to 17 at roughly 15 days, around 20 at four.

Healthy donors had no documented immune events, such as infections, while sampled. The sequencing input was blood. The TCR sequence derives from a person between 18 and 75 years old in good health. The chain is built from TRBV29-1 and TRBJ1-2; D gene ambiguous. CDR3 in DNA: TGCAGCGTAGCCGGGAGCACAGCTAACTATGGCTACACCTTC. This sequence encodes CSVAGSTANYGYTF.